What follows are 11 T cell receptor beta chains derived from one specimen sequenced in a study of shared clonotypes between healthy human individuals. Measured with immunoSEQ multiplex PCR; TCRdb has only the in-frame clones, and not every one. The sample comprises 950,000 to 1,100,000 clones, around 78% of which are singletons, and 0.6% to 0.75% rests with the top ten. Material: memory CD4+ T cells from PBMCs. As for subset: CD45RA-negative fraction. Source of these receptors: a man aged 18-30 years in good health. Some clones in this sample may be carry-over from other donors' samples.

The chain couples TRBV28 to TRBJ1-3; 8 nucleotides agree with TRBD1. The V gene's germline CDR1 is MDHEN and CDR2 SYDVKM. The CDR3 totals 16 residues. Trimming at V came to 3 bases and at J to 0 bases, leaving 4 bases not matched to a gene. CDR3 sequence reads: CASSFYRGTSGNTIYF. Here the CDR3 DNA reads TGTGCCAGCAGTTTCTACAGGGGGACCTCTGGAAACACCATATATTTT.

The CDR3 loop is CASYRGHEQFF. Here the CDR3 DNA reads TGTGCCAGTTACAGGGGGCATGAGCAGTTCTTC. V is TRBV27 and J is TRBJ2-1; 9 positions match TRBD1. CDR3 length: 11 amino acids. The V segment lost 9 bases and the J segment 8 bases; nucleotides outside the gene matches: 2. From germline, CDR1 is MNHEY and CDR2 SMNVEV (reference sequence).

V gene TRBV2 combines with J gene TRBJ1-1, with 7 nucleotides matching TRBD1. With V trimmed by 3 bases and J by 1 base, 2 bases remained unmatched. The CDR3 has 14 residues. The germline V gene has CDR1 SNHLY and CDR2 FYNNEI. The CDR3, as DNA: TGTGCCAGCAGTGACTCAGGGGGGAACACTGAAGCTTTCTTT. This sequence encodes CASSDSGGNTEAFF.

The chain is built from TRBV19 and TRBJ1-3, with D possibly matching TRBD1 (5 bases). The germline gives CDR1 LNHDA, CDR2 SQIVND (reference sequence). Trimming pared 7 bases from V and 3 bases from J, leaving 19 bases between. The CDR3 extends over 16 amino acids. This chain's CDR3 is CASNPREEGYGNTIYF. The CDR3 DNA reads TGTGCCAGTAACCCCCGAGAGGAGGGGTATGGAAACACCATATATTTT.

V usage is TRBV19 and J usage is TRBJ2-5, with 9 bases aligning to TRBD1. The CDR3 has 14 residues. Germline V gene lookup returns CDR1 LNHDA and CDR2 SQIVND (reference sequence). Trimming took 4 bases from V and 4 from J; bases not matched to a gene: 4. CDR3 in DNA: TGTGCCAGTAGTACGGGGACAGGGATAGAGACCCAGTACTTC. It is translated as CASSTGTGIETQYF. Full variable domain (remainder filled in from reference TRBV19 and TRBJ2-5): DGGITQSPKYLFRKEGQNVTLSCEQNLNHDAMYWYRQDPGQGLRLIYYSQIVNDFQKGDIAEGYSVSREKKESFPLTVTSAQKNPTAFYLCASSTGTGIETQYFGPGTRLLVL.

This clone was detected only a few times. This chain connects TRBV6-5 to TRBJ1-3; the D gene is possibly TRBD1 (5 bases). The length of the CDR3 is 14 residues. Looked up from germline, CDR1 is MNHEY and CDR2 is SVGAGI. V lost 4 bases and J lost 4, with 11 bases in between. As DNA, the CDR3 is TGTGCCAGCAGTTTCCTCGGACAAGGAAACACCATATATTTT. Amino acids: CASSFLGQGNTIYF.

This clone appeared once. The genes are TRBV15 and TRBJ2-2, with a tentative D call TRBD1 (6 bases). Germline CDR1 LNHNV, CDR2 YYDKDF (reference sequence). V was clipped by 5 bases and J by 4 bases, with 14 bases between them. The CDR3 runs to 15 residues. This CDR3 reads CATSVLQGGTGELFF. The CDR3 DNA reads TGTGCCACCAGCGTGTTACAGGGCGGCACCGGGGAGCTGTTTTTT.

The sample holds one count of this clone. The chain recombines TRBV6-1 with TRBJ2-3, with D maybe TRBD1 (6 bases). The germline gives CDR1 MNHNS, CDR2 SASEGT. The germline V and J ends were trimmed by 2 bases and 0 bases, with 12 bases remaining between them. This CDR3 is built from 16 residues. As DNA, the CDR3 is TGTGCCAGCAGTGAATTCCACGGACAGAGCACAGATACGCAGTATTTT. Protein sequence: CASSEFHGQSTDTQYF.

This rearrangement joins TRBV11-2 to TRBJ2-2; D is unresolved. Germline CDR1 reads SGHAT; CDR2 reads FQNNGV. The CDR3 loop spans 16 amino acids. Between the trimmed V and J ends, which lost 5 bases and 4 bases, there was a span of 17 bases. Here the CDR3 reads CASSPPLSGGTGELFF. CDR3 sequence (DNA): TGTGCCAGCAGCCCACCACTGTCAGGCGGCACCGGGGAGCTGTTTTTT.

The chain recombines TRBV5-1 with TRBJ2-1, with 7 bases fitting TRBD2. The CDR3 is made up of 14 amino acids. The germline CDR1 and CDR2 sequences are SGHRS and YFSETQ. Trimming took 0 bases from V and 8 from J; bases not matched to a gene: 5. The CDR3 DNA is TGCGCCAGCAGCTTGGAACTAGCGTATGATGAGCAGTTCTTC. It yields the protein CASSLELAYDEQFF. The full variable domain, in which reference TRBV5-1 and TRBJ2-1 provide the parts outside the CDR3, is KAGVTQTPRYLIKTRGQQVTLSCSPISGHRSVSWYQQTPGQGLQFLFEYFSETQRNKGNFPGRFSGRQFSNSRSEMNVSTLELGDSALYLCASSLELAYDEQFFGPGTRLTVL.

The table lists this clone with a count of one. The chain recombines TRBV5-1 with TRBJ2-5; the D is unclear. V was pared by 2 bases and J by 2 bases, with 7 bases between. The CDR3 is made up of 13 amino acids. Germline values: CDR1 SGHRS, CDR2 YFSETQ. The CDR3: CASSLQNQETQYF. CDR3 nucleotides: TGCGCCAGCAGCTTACAGAATCAAGAGACCCAGTACTTC. The whole variable domain, remainder taken from reference TRBV5-1 and TRBJ2-5, is KAGVTQTPRYLIKTRGQQVTLSCSPISGHRSVSWYQQTPGQGLQFLFEYFSETQRNKGNFPGRFSGRQFSNSRSEMNVSTLELGDSALYLCASSLQNQETQYFGPGTRLLVL.